This entry lists 32 T cell receptor beta chains sequenced from one sample in a study of cytomegalovirus exposure and HLA in healthy donors. This table comes from immunoSEQ multiplex PCR, and its TCRdb copy is limited to in-frame clones, with some not included. This table has hundreds of thousands of clones, roughly 88% appearing once. The sequenced material came from PBMCs. These receptors were taken from a woman in her thirties in good health and CMV-seropositive.

CDR3 sequence (DNA): TGTGCCAGCTCACAGGAAAAGAGCAATCAGCCCCAGCATTTT. Translating it yields CASSQEKSNQPQHF. The V call is TRBV18, the J call TRBJ1-5; D is unclear. Deletions cut 4 bases from V and 1 base from J, with 8 bases between. There are 14 residues in the CDR3. Germline CDR1 reads KGHSH; CDR2 reads LQKENI.

V and J are TRBV30 and TRBJ2-7; D might be TRBD2 (5 bases). Germline assignment: CDR1 GTSNPN and CDR2 SVGIG (reference sequence). The ends were cut back, 3 bases at V and 3 bases at J, with 9 bases in the middle. The CDR3 runs to 12 residues. The CDR3 DNA is TGTGCCTGGAGGGGAGCAAGCTACGAGCAGTACTTC. Translation gives CAWRGASYEQYF.

The chain recombines TRBV29-1 with TRBJ1-1; D not resolved. Looked up from germline, CDR1 is SQVTM and CDR2 is ANQGSEA. The CDR3 sequence is 12 residues long. V lost 6 bases and J lost 3, with 11 bases in between. The CDR3: CSVPGRHTEAFF. The CDR3 bases are TGCAGCGTCCCTGGACGGCACACTGAAGCTTTCTTT.

The chain joins TRBV6-5 to TRBJ2-7; D is unclear. CDR3 length: 12 amino acids. CDR1 and CDR2 (germline): MNHEY, SVGAGI. Deletions cut 6 bases from V and 2 bases from J, with 8 bases between. In DNA, the CDR3 is TGTGCCAGCAGCCGAGACACCTACGAGCAGTACTTC. It is translated as CASSRDTYEQYF.

V usage is TRBV2 and J usage is TRBJ2-4, with TRBD2 matching 9 bases. Germline values: CDR1 SNHLY, CDR2 FYNNEI. The CDR3 is 15 amino acids. V lost 5 bases to trimming and J lost 6 bases; unmatched junction nucleotides: 8. The CDR3 sequence is CASSRREGQRNIQYF. The DNA for the CDR3 is TGTGCCAGCAGTCGGCGGGAGGGCCAACGAAACATTCAGTACTTC.

The chain joins TRBV30 to TRBJ1-2, with no clear D. The CDR3 runs to 17 residues. Trimming pared 4 bases from V and 0 bases from J, leaving 21 bases between. The germline V gene has CDR1 GTSNPN and CDR2 SVGIG (reference sequence). CDR3 in DNA: TGTGCCTGGAATAAATTGGTGCAGACTACCCCTAACTATGGCTACACCTTC. It codes for CAWNKLVQTTPNYGYTF.

The chain links TRBV9 to TRBJ2-6; D unresolved. V shed 4 bases and J shed 0 bases, with 5 bases lying between them. CDR3 length: 14 amino acids. Looked up from germline, CDR1 is SGDLS and CDR2 is YYNGEE. CDR3 region: CASSRNSGANVLTF. DNA for the CDR3: TGTGCCAGCAGCCGTAACTCTGGGGCCAACGTCCTGACTTTC.

The chain links TRBV5-6 to TRBJ2-2; D not resolved. The germline gives CDR1 SGHDT, CDR2 YYEEEE. Trimming removed 4 bases from V and 6 bases from J, with 16 bases in between. There are 15 residues in the CDR3. In DNA, the CDR3 is TGTGCCAGCAGCACCCGCCGAAGCAAGGCCGGGGAGCTGTTTTTT. This gives the protein CASSTRRSKAGELFF.

This chain joins TRBV4-2 and TRBJ1-4; D gene unclear. Trimming took 4 bases from V and 0 from J, leaving 9 bases between them. The CDR3 runs 15 residues. Germline V CDR1 and CDR2: LGHNA, YNFKEQ. The CDR3 spells CASSRDSSTNEKLFF. DNA for the CDR3: TGTGCCAGCAGCCGTGACTCCTCAACTAATGAAAAACTGTTTTTT.

This clone was picked up one time. The V call is TRBV9, the J call TRBJ2-2, with D perhaps TRBD1 or TRBD2 (6 bases each). Germline V CDR1 and CDR2: SGDLS, YYNGEE. This CDR3 contains 17 residues. V was pared by 2 bases and J by 1 base, with 15 bases between. CDR3 loop: CASSVGKQGGNTGELFF. CDR3 coding DNA: TGTGCCAGCAGCGTCGGGAAACAGGGAGGGAACACCGGGGAGCTGTTTTTT.

V usage is TRBV30 and J usage is TRBJ2-1; 14 nucleotides agree with TRBD2. V dropped 0 bases and J dropped 6; count of bases not matched to a gene: 1. The CDR3 covers 15 residues. In germline, CDR1 is GTSNPN, CDR2 SVGIG (reference sequence). The CDR3: CAWSVGTSGSNEQFF. DNA of the CDR3: TGTGCCTGGAGTGTGGGGACTAGCGGGAGCAATGAGCAGTTCTTC.

Only one count was recorded for this clone. This chain connects TRBV9 to TRBJ1-3; weak D call: TRBD1 (6 bases). Germline V gene lookup returns CDR1 SGDLS and CDR2 YYNGEE. The V end lost 0 bases, the J end lost 4 bases, and 11 bases lay between the germline ends. This CDR3 region has 15 residues. The CDR3 reads CASSVALGAGNTIYF. CDR3 bases: TGTGCCAGCAGCGTAGCTTTGGGGGCCGGAAACACCATATATTTT.

The chain joins TRBV27 to TRBJ2-7; D ambiguous. Trimming removed 4 bases from V and 2 bases from J, with 9 bases in between. CDR3 size: 13 residues. Germline V lookup: CDR1 MNHEY, CDR2 SMNVEV (reference sequence). The CDR3 DNA follows: TGTGCCAGCAGTTCTAGAGGAGCCTACGAGCAGTACTTC. Translating gives CASSSRGAYEQYF.

The chain carries TRBV29-1 and TRBJ1-2; TRBD1 might be the D (5 bases). Germline CDR1 SQVTM, CDR2 ANQGSEA. V was shortened by 3 bases and J by 4 bases, with 12 bases between the two germline ends. The CDR3 sequence is 13 residues long. CDR3 in amino acids: CSVEVQGAYGYTF. As DNA, the CDR3 is TGCAGCGTTGAGGTTCAGGGTGCCTATGGCTACACCTTC.

V usage is TRBV5-1 and J usage is TRBJ2-3; D not resolved. The CDR3 has 15 amino acids. Trimming took 0 bases from V and 3 from J, leaving 11 bases between them. From germline, CDR1 is SGHRS and CDR2 YFSETQ. This CDR3 reads CASSLENIGTDTQYF. The CDR3 DNA follows: TGCGCCAGCAGCTTGGAAAACATCGGGACAGATACGCAGTATTTT.

The V call is TRBV6-1, the J call TRBJ1-1, with 9 bases identical to TRBD1. CDR1 and CDR2 (germline): MNHNS, SASEGT. There are 15 residues in the CDR3. The trim removed 6 bases at V and 4 bases at J, leaving 9 bases unmatched. CDR3 loop: CASRRDRAGGTEAFF. Written as DNA, the CDR3 is TGTGCCAGCAGACGGGACAGGGCTGGAGGCACTGAAGCTTTCTTT.

In its sample, this clone was seen a few times. The rearrangement links TRBV30 to TRBJ1-1; 7 bases match TRBD1. The ends lost 1 base at V and 3 bases at J; junction bases unmatched: 8. Germline CDR1 reads GTSNPN; CDR2 reads SVGIG (reference sequence). The CDR3 consists of 15 residues. The CDR3 DNA sequence: TGTGCCTGGAGTGCACAGGGGACTTATGACACTGAAGCTTTCTTT. It yields the protein CAWSAQGTYDTEAFF.

Comment on this clone: This sample also contains other DNA sequences that code for the same CDR3. The chain has TRBV5-1 and TRBJ2-7, with TRBD2 identical over 7 bases. The CDR3 is 15 residues long. Per germline, CDR1 SGHRS and CDR2 YFSETQ. V shed 4 bases, J shed 0 bases, and the junction held 7 bases outside the gene matches. DNA of the CDR3: TGCGCCAGCAGCCTAACTAGCGCTTCCTCCTACGAGCAGTACTTC. Amino acids: CASSLTSASSYEQYF.

V gene TRBV27 combines with J gene TRBJ2-2; D call uncertain. CDR1 MNHEY and CDR2 SMNVEV come from the germline V gene (reference sequence). The CDR3 has 15 residues. V lost 0 bases and J 6 bases, leaving 11 bases between the germline ends. The CDR3 nucleotides are TGTGCCAGCAGTTTATCCCTCATAATGCCCGGGGAGCTGTTTTTT. Amino acid sequence: CASSLSLIMPGELFF.

The genes are TRBV7-6 and TRBJ2-6; TRBD1 might be the D (6 bases). V dropped 2 bases and J dropped 3 bases, with 8 bases sitting between them. The CDR3 runs 15 residues. CDR1 is SGHVS, CDR2 FNYEAQ, per germline. The CDR3 nucleotides are TGTGCCAGCAGCTTAACAGGGAGTGGGGCCAACGTCCTGACTTTC. It specifies CASSLTGSGANVLTF.

The V call is TRBV9, the J call TRBJ1-4; 8 bases match TRBD1. This CDR3 contains 14 residues. CDR1 is SGDLS and CDR2 is YYNGEE in the germline V gene. The J segment lost 5 bases and the V segment lost 4 bases, leaving 4 bases of the junction unmatched. The CDR3 loop is CASSSGDRNEKLFF. CDR3 bases: TGTGCCAGCAGCTCGGGGGACAGGAATGAAAAACTGTTTTTT.

V gene TRBV5-1 combines with J gene TRBJ1-1; no definite D call. CDR1 is SGHRS, CDR2 YFSETQ, per germline. V was clipped by 2 bases and J by 4 bases, with 12 bases between them. This CDR3 has 14 amino acids. CDR3 region: CASSLGSEGTEAFF. In nucleotides, the CDR3 is TGCGCCAGCAGCTTAGGATCCGAAGGCACTGAAGCTTTCTTT.

This sequence joins TRBV7-9 and TRBJ1-1; unclear D gene. This CDR3 region has 13 residues. V shed 4 bases and J shed 4 bases, with 10 bases lying between them. Germline CDR1 reads SEHNR; CDR2 reads FQNEAQ (reference sequence). CDR3 in DNA: TGTGCCAGCAGCTCTGGGGAGGGCACTGAAGCTTTCTTT. Its translation is CASSSGEGTEAFF.

The rearrangement joins TRBV20-1 to TRBJ2-7, with D possibly matching TRBD2 (5 bases). V lost 6 bases to trimming and J lost 5 bases, with 8 bases between them. CDR3 length: 10 amino acids. Germline loops: CDR1 DFQATT, CDR2 SNEGSKA (reference sequence). The CDR3 DNA reads TGCAGTGCAGACGGGAACGAGCAGTACTTC. This sequence encodes CSADGNEQYF.

Note on this clone: One end of the junction varies from germline; a read error may be responsible. V gene TRBV7-7 combines with J gene TRBJ2-1; TRBD2 matches at 14 bases. In germline, CDR1 is SSHAT, CDR2 FNYEAQ (reference sequence). This CDR3 is built from 14 residues. CDR3 residues: CASSAGLAGVRQFF. CDR3 DNA: TGTGCTAGCAGCGCGGGACTAGCGGGAGTGCGGCAGTTCTTC.

J is TRBJ2-5 and V is TRBV12-2. TRBV12-2 has pseudogene status. The CDR3 extends over 17 amino acids. The CDR3 DNA is TGTGCAAGTCGCTTAGCTGAGCAGCTAAAGGTTGGAGAGACCCAGTACTTC. Encoded protein: CASRLAEQLKVGETQYF.

This chain links TRBV27 with TRBJ2-1, with D perhaps TRBD1 or TRBD2 (6 bases each). Trimming pared 6 bases from V and 4 bases from J, leaving 10 bases between. CDR3 length equals 13 residues. The germline CDR1 and CDR2 sequences are MNHEY and SMNVEV (reference sequence). The CDR3, as DNA: TGTGCCAGCAGAAGGGGGGTGTACAATGAGCAGTTCTTC. The encoded protein is CASRRGVYNEQFF.

The rearrangement links TRBV9 to TRBJ1-2, with D maybe TRBD1 (5 bases). This CDR3 comprises 20 residues. The V gene's germline CDR1 is SGDLS and CDR2 YYNGEE. V was trimmed by 0 bases and J by 1 base, leaving 25 bases between them. The CDR3 is CASSVATTAVQGPHNYGYTF. CDR3 DNA sequence: TGTGCCAGCAGCGTAGCTACTACGGCCGTGCAGGGCCCTCATAACTATGGCTACACCTTC.

This clone has just one count. The rearrangement joins TRBV5-1 to TRBJ1-2; 9 nucleotides line up with TRBD1. Germline V gene sequence: CDR1 SGHRS, CDR2 YFSETQ. There are 13 residues in the CDR3. V lost 5 bases to trimming and J lost 11 bases; unmatched junction nucleotides: 10. CDR3 DNA sequence: TGCGCCAGCAGTCTTGAGGGACAGGGTGGTTACACCTTC. Translated, it gives CASSLEGQGGYTF.

This clone showed up just once. The gene calls are TRBV28 and TRBJ2-1; D call uncertain. This CDR3 has 12 residues. CDR1 and CDR2 from the germline V gene are MDHEN and SYDVKM. V lost 6 bases to trimming and J lost 5 bases, with 8 bases between them. The CDR3 loop is CASRDGDNEQFF. In DNA form, the CDR3 reads TGTGCCAGCAGGGACGGTGACAATGAGCAGTTCTTC.

This clone appeared a few times. V and J are TRBV10-2 and TRBJ2-7; D is possibly TRBD2 (6 bases). Trimming took 4 bases from V and 3 from J, leaving 13 bases between them. CDR1 is WSHSY, CDR2 SAAADI, per germline. The CDR3 covers 14 residues. CDR3 nucleotide sequence: TGCGCCAGCAGTGTCGGCGGGGACCTCTACGAGCAGTACTTC. It is translated as CASSVGGDLYEQYF.

The chain uses TRBV27 and TRBJ2-7; no firm D call. CDR3 size: 15 residues. CDR1 MNHEY and CDR2 SMNVEV come from the germline V gene (reference sequence). V lost 4 bases, J lost 2 bases, and 15 bases lay in between. CDR3 sequence (DNA): TGTGCCAGCAGTTCAGCGCCAGGAGCTGCCTACGAGCAGTACTTC. This gives the protein CASSSAPGAAYEQYF.